This passage covers 15 T cell receptor beta chains from one sample sequenced in a study of blood T cells in healthy people across ages. The authors ran a second PCR of about 6 to 11 cycles using a sample-barcoded 5' primer and a J-beta primer mix. From the 5' RACE reads, TCRdb called clonotypes with MiXCR, one entry per CDR3 protein. The sample carries 780,000 or so distinct CDR3 sequences, around 25% recorded once. These sequences were also reported in another study, on T cells of mothers and their children.

Source material: blood. The source is a boy between 5 and 17 years old in good health.

The table lists this clonotype with a few counts. V gene TRBV18 combines with J gene TRBJ2-5; a weak D match, TRBD1 (6 bases). CDR3 length: 16 amino acids. Germline V gene data show CDR1 as KGHSH and CDR2 as LQKENI. V lost 3 bases and J 1 base, leaving 15 bases between the germline ends. The CDR3 is CASSPGTTLVQETQYF. CDR3 nucleotide sequence: TGTGCCAGCTCACCCGGGACAACCCTCGTCCAAGAGACCCAGTACTTC.

This clonotype was counted only a few times. The V and J genes are TRBV7-9 and TRBJ1-1; D possibly corresponds to TRBD1 (6 bases). This CDR3 has 15 residues. V dropped 6 bases and J dropped 1 base, with 15 bases sitting between them. Looked up from germline, CDR1 is SEHNR and CDR2 is FQNEAQ (reference sequence). CDR3 sequence: CASSLSGGPNTEAFF. DNA of the CDR3: TGTGCCAGCAGTCTTTCGGGGGGGCCGAACACTGAAGCTTTCTTT.

This clonotype has a handful of counts. The chain carries TRBV20-1 and TRBJ2-5; 8 bases line up with TRBD2. CDR1 DFQATT and CDR2 SNEGSKA come from the germline V gene (reference sequence). V gave up 0 bases and J gave up 11 bases; unmatched junction bases: 14. CDR3 length equals 15 residues. As DNA, the CDR3 is TGCAGTGCTAGAGACGGACTAGCCCATGACGGGGAGCAGTACTTC. Encoded protein: CSARDGLAHDGEQYF.

V and J are TRBV6-2 or TRBV6-3 and TRBJ2-1; no firm D call. Germline V CDR1 and CDR2: MNHEY, SVGEGT. Trimming took 8 bases from V and 1 from J, leaving 9 bases between them. The CDR3 loop spans 13 amino acids. CDR3 amino acids: CASQLVSYNEQFF. The CDR3 DNA reads TGTGCCAGCCAACTCGTGTCCTACAATGAGCAGTTCTTC.

This clonotype has at least ten counts. The CDR3 region is CASSPNRLGEPQHF. The CDR3 region has the DNA TGTGCCAGCAGTCCCAATCGGCTGGGGGAGCCCCAGCATTTT. The chain combines TRBV6-2 or TRBV6-3 with TRBJ1-5; the D gene is possibly TRBD1 (5 bases). CDR3 size: 14 residues. The V gene lost 5 bases and the J gene lost 8 bases, with 16 bases spanning the gap. Germline loops: CDR1 MNHEY, CDR2 SVGEGT.

J is TRBJ1-2 and V is TRBV15; D not resolved. V lost 0 bases and J lost 5, with 28 bases in between. Looked up from germline, CDR1 is LNHNV and CDR2 is YYDKDF (reference sequence). The CDR3 spans 20 residues. The CDR3 region is CATSRDVVEGRVAHAYGYTF. DNA of the CDR3: TGTGCCACCAGCAGAGATGTAGTAGAAGGTCGAGTTGCCCATGCTTATGGCTACACCTTC.

The CDR3 region is CASKDSYNSPLHF. CDR3 coding DNA: TGTGCCAGCAAGGATTCATATAATTCACCCCTCCACTTT. This chain uses TRBV13 with TRBJ1-6; D call uncertain. V shed 7 bases and J shed 4 bases, with 8 bases lying between them. The CDR3 spans 13 residues. Germline V gene sequence: CDR1 PRHDT, CDR2 FYEKMQ (reference sequence).

This clonotype was counted between two and nine times. This rearrangement joins TRBV6-5 to TRBJ1-2; no firm D call. The CDR3 covers 13 residues. V lost 5 bases to trimming and J lost 6 bases, with 13 bases between them. In germline, CDR1 is MNHEY, CDR2 SVGAGI. The DNA of the CDR3 is TGTGCCAGCAGTCGAGAGCGGGCTCATGGCTACACCTTC. It yields the protein CASSRERAHGYTF.

This clonotype has only a few counts. Its ends do not fully match the called genes, so a read error is possible. The rearrangement links TRBV7-9 to TRBJ1-4; D remains ambiguous. CDR1 and CDR2 from the germline V gene are SEHNR and FQNEAQ (reference sequence). The CDR3 is made up of 15 amino acids. Here the CDR3 DNA reads TGTGCCAGCAGCCCCACTATTGCAACTAGTGAAAAACTGTTTTTT. Its translation is CASSPTIATSEKLFF. Variable domain in full (rest from reference TRBV7-9 and TRBJ1-4): DTGVSQNPRHKITKRGQNVTFRCDPISEHNRLYWYRQTLGQGPEFLTYFQNEAQLEKSRLLSDRFSAERPKGSFSTLEIQRTEQGDSAMYLCASSPTIATSEKLFFGSGTQLSVL.

The chain joins TRBV4-3 to TRBJ2-1; 9 positions agree with TRBD2. The CDR3 sequence is 16 residues long. CDR1 and CDR2 (germline): LGHNA, YSLEER. The J segment lost 0 bases and the V segment lost 1 base, leaving 1 base of the junction unmatched. DNA for the CDR3: TGCGCCAGCAGCCAAGTTAGCGGGAGCTCCTACAATGAGCAGTTCTTC. Encoded protein: CASSQVSGSSYNEQFF.

The chain joins TRBV7-2 to TRBJ2-7; D is unclear. Germline values: CDR1 SGHTA, CDR2 FQGNSA. This CDR3 region has 13 residues. V gave up 1 base and J gave up 6 bases, with 10 bases separating them. The CDR3 DNA reads TGTGCCAGCAGCTTAGAGGGTAGGCTCGAGCAGTACTTC. Translated: CASSLEGRLEQYF.

V is TRBV5-1 and J is TRBJ1-2; D unclear. The germline CDR1 and CDR2 sequences are SGHRS and YFSETQ. Trimming took off 1 base at V and 10 bases at J, with 17 bases between the two ends. The length of the CDR3 is 14 residues. CDR3 in amino acids: CASSLWAESLVYTF. CDR3 sequence (DNA): TGCGCCAGCAGCTTGTGGGCAGAGAGCTTAGTCTACACCTTC.

This sequence joins TRBV28 and TRBJ1-2; D not certain. V lost 2 bases, J lost 2 bases, and 12 bases lay in between. The CDR3 has 15 residues. Germline assignment: CDR1 MDHEN and CDR2 SYDVKM. CDR3 region: CASSLASLLNYGYTF. DNA for the CDR3: TGTGCCAGCAGTTTAGCGAGCCTTTTGAACTATGGCTACACCTTC.

J is TRBJ2-7 and V is TRBV7-8; D is perhaps TRBD2 (5 bases). Germline V CDR1 and CDR2: SGHVS, FQNEAQ. The CDR3 has 15 amino acids. Trimming shortened V by 5 bases and J by 3 bases, and 17 bases separated the two germline ends. Here the CDR3 reads CASSPLLAVLYEQYF. The CDR3 nucleotides read TGTGCCAGCAGCCCCCTGCTAGCCGTCCTCTACGAGCAGTACTTC.

This clonotype was observed a handful of times. The rearrangement uses TRBV5-1 and TRBJ1-2; D possibly corresponds to TRBD1 (6 bases). There are 16 residues in the CDR3. Trimming took off 3 bases at V and 5 bases at J, with 20 bases between the two ends. CDR1 is SGHRS, CDR2 YFSETQ, per germline. The CDR3 here is CASSWGDKGSGYGYTF. CDR3 DNA sequence: TGCGCCAGCAGCTGGGGGGACAAGGGGAGCGGATATGGCTACACCTTC.